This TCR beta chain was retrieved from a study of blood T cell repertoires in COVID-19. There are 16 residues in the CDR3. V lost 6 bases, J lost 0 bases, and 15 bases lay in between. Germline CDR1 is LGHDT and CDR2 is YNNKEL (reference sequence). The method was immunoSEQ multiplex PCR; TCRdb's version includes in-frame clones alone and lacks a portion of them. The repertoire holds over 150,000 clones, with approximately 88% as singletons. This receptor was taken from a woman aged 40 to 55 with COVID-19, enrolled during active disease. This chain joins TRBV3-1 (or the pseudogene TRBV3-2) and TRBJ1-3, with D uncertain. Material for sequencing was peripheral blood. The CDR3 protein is CASRVSGVTSGNTIYF. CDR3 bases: TGTGCCAGCAGGGTTTCCGGAGTCACCTCTGGAAACACCATATATTTT.